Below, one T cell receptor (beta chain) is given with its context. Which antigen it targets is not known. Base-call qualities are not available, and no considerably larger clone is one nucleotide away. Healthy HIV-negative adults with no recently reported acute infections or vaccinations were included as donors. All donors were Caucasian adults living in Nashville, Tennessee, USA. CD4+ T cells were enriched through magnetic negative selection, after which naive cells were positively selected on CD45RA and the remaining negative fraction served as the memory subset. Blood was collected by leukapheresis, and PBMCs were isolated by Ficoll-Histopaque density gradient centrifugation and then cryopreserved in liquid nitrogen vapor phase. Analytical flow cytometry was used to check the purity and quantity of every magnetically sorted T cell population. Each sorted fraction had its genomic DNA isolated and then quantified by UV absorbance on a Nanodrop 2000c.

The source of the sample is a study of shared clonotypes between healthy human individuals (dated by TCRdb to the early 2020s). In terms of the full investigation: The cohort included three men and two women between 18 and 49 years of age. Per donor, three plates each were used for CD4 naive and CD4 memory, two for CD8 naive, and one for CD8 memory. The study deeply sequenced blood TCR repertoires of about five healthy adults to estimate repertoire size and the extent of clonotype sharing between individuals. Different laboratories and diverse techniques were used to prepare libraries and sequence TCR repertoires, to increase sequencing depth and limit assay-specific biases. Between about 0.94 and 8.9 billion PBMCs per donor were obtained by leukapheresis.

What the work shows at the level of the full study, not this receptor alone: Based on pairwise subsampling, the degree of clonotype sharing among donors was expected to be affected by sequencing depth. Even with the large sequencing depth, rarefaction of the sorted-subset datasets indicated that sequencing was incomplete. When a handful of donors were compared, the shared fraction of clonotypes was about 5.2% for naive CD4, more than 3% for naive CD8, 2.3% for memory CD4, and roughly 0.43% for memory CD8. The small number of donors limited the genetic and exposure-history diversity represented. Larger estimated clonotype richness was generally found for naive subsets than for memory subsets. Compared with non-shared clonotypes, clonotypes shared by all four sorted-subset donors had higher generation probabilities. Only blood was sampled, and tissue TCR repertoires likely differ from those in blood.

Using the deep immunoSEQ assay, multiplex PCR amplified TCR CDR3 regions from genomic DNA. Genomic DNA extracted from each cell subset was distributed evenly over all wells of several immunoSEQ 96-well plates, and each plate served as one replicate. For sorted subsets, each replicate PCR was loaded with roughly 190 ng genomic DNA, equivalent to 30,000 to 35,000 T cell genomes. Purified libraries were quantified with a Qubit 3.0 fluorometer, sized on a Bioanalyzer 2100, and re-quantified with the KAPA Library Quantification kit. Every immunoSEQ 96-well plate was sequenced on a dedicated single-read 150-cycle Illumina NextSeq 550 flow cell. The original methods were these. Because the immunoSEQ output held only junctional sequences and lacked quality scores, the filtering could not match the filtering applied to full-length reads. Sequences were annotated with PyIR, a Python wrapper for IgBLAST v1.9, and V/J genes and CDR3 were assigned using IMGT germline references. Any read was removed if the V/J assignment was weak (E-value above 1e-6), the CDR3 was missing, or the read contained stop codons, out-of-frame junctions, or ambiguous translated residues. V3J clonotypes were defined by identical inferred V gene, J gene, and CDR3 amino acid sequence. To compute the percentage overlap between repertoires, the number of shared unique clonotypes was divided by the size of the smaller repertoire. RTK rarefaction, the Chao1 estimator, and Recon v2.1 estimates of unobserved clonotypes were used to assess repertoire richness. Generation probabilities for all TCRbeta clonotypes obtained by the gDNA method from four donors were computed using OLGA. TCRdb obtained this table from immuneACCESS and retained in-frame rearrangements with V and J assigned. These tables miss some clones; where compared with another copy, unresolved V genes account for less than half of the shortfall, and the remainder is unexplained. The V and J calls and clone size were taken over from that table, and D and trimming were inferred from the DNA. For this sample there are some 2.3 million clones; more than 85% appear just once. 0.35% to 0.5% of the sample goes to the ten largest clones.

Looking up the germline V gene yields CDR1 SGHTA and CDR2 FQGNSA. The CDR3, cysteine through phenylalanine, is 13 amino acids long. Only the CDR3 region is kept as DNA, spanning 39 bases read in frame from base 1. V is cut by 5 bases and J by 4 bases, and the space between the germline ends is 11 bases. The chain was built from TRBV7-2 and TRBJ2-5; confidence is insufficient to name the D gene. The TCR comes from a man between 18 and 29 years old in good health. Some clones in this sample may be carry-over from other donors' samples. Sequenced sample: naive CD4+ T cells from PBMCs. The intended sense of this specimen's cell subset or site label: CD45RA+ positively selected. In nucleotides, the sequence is TGTGCCAGCAGCCGTTTTGCAGTAGAGACCCAGTACTTC. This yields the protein CASSRFAVETQYF.